This T cell receptor beta chain was recorded in a study of blood T cell repertoires in COVID-19. Study context: T cells, B-cell-depleted T cells, or PBMCs provided the cDNA or gDNA that served as material.

Germline CDR1 MDHEN, CDR2 SYDVKM. V dropped 5 bases and J dropped 4; count of bases not matched to a gene: 7. The CDR3 extends over 16 amino acids. Profiling relied on immunoSEQ multiplex PCR, and the TCRdb table lists in-frame clones only, not all of them. The sample has roughly 120,000 clones, more than 80% seen once; the top ten hold about 3.3%. The receptor's source is a woman of 80 years or more with COVID-19, enrolled during active disease. The chain combines TRBV28 with TRBJ2-2, with 10 bases lining up with TRBD1. Material for sequencing was peripheral blood. The CDR3 DNA reads as TGTGCCAGCAGTGCCTCGGGACAGGGGCGCACCGGGGAGCTGTTTTTT. This codes for CASSASGQGRTGELFF. Drawing the rest from reference TRBV28 and TRBJ2-2, the complete variable domain is DVKVTQSSRYLVKRTGEKVFLECVQDMDHENMFWYRQDPGLGLRLIYFSYDVKMKEKGDIPEGYSVSREKKERFSLILESASTNQTSMYLCASSASGQGRTGELFFGEGSRLTVL.